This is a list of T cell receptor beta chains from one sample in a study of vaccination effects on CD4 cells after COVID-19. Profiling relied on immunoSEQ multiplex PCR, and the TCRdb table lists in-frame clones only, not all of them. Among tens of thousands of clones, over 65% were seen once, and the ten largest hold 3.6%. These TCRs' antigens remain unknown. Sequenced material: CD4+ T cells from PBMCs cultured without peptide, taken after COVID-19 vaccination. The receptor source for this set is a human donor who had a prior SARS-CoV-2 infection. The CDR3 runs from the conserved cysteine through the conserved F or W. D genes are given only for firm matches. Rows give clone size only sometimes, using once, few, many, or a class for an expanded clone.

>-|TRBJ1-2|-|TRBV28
TGTGCCAGCAGTTTCAGGAACTATGGCTACACCTTC
CASSFRNYGYTF
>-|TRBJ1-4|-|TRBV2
TGTGCCAGCAGCACGCCCAGGGTCAGTAATGAAAAACTGTTTTTT
CASSTPRVSNEKLFF
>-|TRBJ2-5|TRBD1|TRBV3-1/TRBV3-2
TGTGCCAGCAGCCACCCGGCCAGGGGGCGGGAGACCCAGTACTTC
CASSHPARGRETQYF
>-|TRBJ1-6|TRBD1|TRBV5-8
TGTGCCAGCAGCCCGGGGACAGACTATAATTCACCCCTCCACTTT
CASSPGTDYNSPLHF
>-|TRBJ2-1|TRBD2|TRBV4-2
TGTGCCAGCAGCCAAGATGGAGCGGGAGGAAGGTATGAGCAGTTCTTC
CASSQDGAGGRYEQFF
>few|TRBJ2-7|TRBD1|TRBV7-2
TGTGCCAGCAGCTTGGCCAGACAGGGGCAGTACTTC
CASSLARQGQYF
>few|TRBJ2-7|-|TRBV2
TGTGCCAGCAAGGTCGAAGGGATAATGGTTGGCGAGCAGTACTTC
CASKVEGIMVGEQYF
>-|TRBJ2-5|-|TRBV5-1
TGCGCCAGCAGCTTGGACGCAGGGCAAGAGACCCAGTACTTC
CASSLDAGQETQYF
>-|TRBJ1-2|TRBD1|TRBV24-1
TGTGCCACCAGTGATTCCCGAGGACAGGGGGAGATCTACACCTTC
CATSDSRGQGEIYTF
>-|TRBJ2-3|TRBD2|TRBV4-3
TGCGCCAGCAGCCAGGGACTAGCGGTCCAGCGACCAGATACGCAGTATTTT
CASSQGLAVQRPDTQYF
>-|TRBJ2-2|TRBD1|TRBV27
TGTGCCAGCAGTTCCGGGACAGGGCCCACCGGGGAGCTGTTTTTT
CASSSGTGPTGELFF
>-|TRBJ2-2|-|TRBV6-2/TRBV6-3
TGTGCCAGCAGTTGGGGATCCACCGGGGAGCTGTTTTTT
CASSWGSTGELFF
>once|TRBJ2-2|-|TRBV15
TGTGCCACCAGCAGGCACCTTGAGGGTGGCACCGGGGAGCTGTTTTTT
CATSRHLEGGTGELFF
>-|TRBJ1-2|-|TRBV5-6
TGTGCCAGCAGCTTCGGGGGGCGCGAGAATGGCTACACCTTC
CASSFGGRENGYTF
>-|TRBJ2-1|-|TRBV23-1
TGCGCCAGCAGTCAATCTCGGGTTAAGGGGAACTGCAATGAGCAGTTCTTC
CASSQSRVKGNCNEQFF
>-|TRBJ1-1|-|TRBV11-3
TGTGCCAGCAGTCCAAATACCCAGGGGAACACTGAAGCTTTCTTT
CASSPNTQGNTEAFF
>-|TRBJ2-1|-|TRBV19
TGTGCCAGTAGTATAGTCCGTGGGTCCCATGAGCAGTTCTTC
CASSIVRGSHEQFF
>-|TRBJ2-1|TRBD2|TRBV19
TGTGCCAGTAGCCCTGGAGTCTGGGGGAGGGGCCAGGATGATCAGTTCTTC
CASSPGVWGRGQDDQFF
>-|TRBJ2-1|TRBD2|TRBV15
TGTGCCACCAGCAGAGATTCCCCAACTAGCGGGATCTACAATGAGCAGTTCTTC
CATSRDSPTSGIYNEQFF
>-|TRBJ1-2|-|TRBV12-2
TGTGCAAGTCGCTTACTAGGTCTCAAGGGGGGGACCAGGAACTATGGCTACACCTTC
CASRLLGLKGGTRNYGYTF
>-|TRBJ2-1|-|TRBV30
TGTGCCTGGAGCGTTAGCGGAGGAAGCTACAATGAGCAGTTCTTC
CAWSVSGGSYNEQFF
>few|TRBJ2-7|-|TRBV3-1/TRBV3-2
TGTGCCAGCAGCCAAGATGTACAGGCACGAAACAACGAGCAGTACTTC
CASSQDVQARNNEQYF
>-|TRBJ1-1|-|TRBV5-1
TGCGCCAGCGGCGCTACCGGAGGGGGAGGCACTGAAGCTTTCTTT
CASGATGGGGTEAFF
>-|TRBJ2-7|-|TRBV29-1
TGCAGCGTTTCCGGGTACTCCTACGAGCAGTACTTC
CSVSGYSYEQYF
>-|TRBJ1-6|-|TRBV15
TGTGCCACCAGCAGAGAGGGGACAACTTCACCCCTCCACTTT
CATSREGTTSPLHF
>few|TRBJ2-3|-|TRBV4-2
TGTGCCAGCAGCCAAGATCAGGCTACTACCCCTGCTTCCGCCTATTTT
CASSQDQATTPASAYF
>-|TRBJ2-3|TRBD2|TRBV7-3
TGTGCCAGCAGCCCTCGGACTAGCGGGCTTGATACGCAGTATTTT
CASSPRTSGLDTQYF
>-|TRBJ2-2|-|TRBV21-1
TGTGCCACCCACGGGGGGGACTGGACCGGGGAGCTGTTTTTT
CATHGGDWTGELFF
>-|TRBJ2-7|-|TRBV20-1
TGCAGTGCTAGTGCTGCCGTAACCTACGAGCAGTACTTC
CSASAAVTYEQYF
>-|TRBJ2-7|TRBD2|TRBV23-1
TGCGCCAGCAGCCAGGGGCCTGAGCCCGGCGGGAGGGCCCAGTACGAGCAGTACTTC
CASSQGPEPGGRAQYEQYF
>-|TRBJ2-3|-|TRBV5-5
TGTGCCAGCAGCCCGGGGACGCACGATACGCAGTATTTT
CASSPGTHDTQYF
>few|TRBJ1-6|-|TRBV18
TGTGCCAGCTCACCCCTCGGGGAGAATTCACCCCTCCACTTT
CASSPLGENSPLHF
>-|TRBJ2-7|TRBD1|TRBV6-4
TGTGCCACTCAGGGCCCGGGACAGGGATTCGACGAGCAGTACTTC
CATQGPGQGFDEQYF
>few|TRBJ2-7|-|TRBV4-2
TGTGCCAGCAGCCAAGAACGCTTCGGCGAGCAGTACTTC
CASSQERFGEQYF
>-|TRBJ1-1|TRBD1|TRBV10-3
TGTGCCATCAGCATGTACCGGGACAGCTCTTTCGAATTCGCTTTCTTT
CAISMYRDSSFEFAFF